This T cell receptor (beta chain) originates from a study of neoadjuvant anti-PD-1 for oral cavity cancer. Study context: Non-progressing patients received a fourth nivolumab dose near day 43, then surgery on days 50-56.

Regarding the study as a whole: Post-treatment tumors with larger preexisting clones showed more shrinkage. Higher pretreatment blood Treg/Th17 ratios correlated with higher pretreatment blood and lower post-treatment tumor TCRbeta clonality.

Comment on this clone: What it binds is not known.

There are 13 residues in the CDR3. Germline-derived CDR1 and CDR2 are MNHNS and SASEGT. Deletions cut 3 bases from V and 3 bases from J, with 7 bases between. Tumor libraries mostly used 4.8 ug genomic DNA, two replicates each. This table comes from immunoSEQ multiplex PCR, and its TCRdb copy is limited to in-frame clones, with some not included. Among 6,000 to 7,500 clones, 47% were seen once, and the ten largest hold about a quarter. The clonotype comes from a person between 40 and 85 years old with oral cavity squamous cell carcinoma. The genes are TRBV6-1 and TRBJ2-3, with D possibly matching TRBD1 (5 bases). Here the sequenced sample was tumor tissue, taken before nivolumab (anti-PD-1) treatment. The CDR3 spells CASSDRETDTQYF. CDR3 nucleotides: TGTGCCAGCAGTGACAGGGAAACAGATACGCAGTATTTT.